The 2 T cell receptor beta chains reported below all come from one sample, sequenced in a study of blood T cell repertoires in COVID-19. Only in-frame clones appear in the TCRdb table, and some are missing; sequencing was by immunoSEQ multiplex PCR. The sample carries around 200,000 clones, around 86% recorded once. The sample consisted of peripheral blood. These TCRs come from a man aged 35 to 55 with active or convalescent COVID-19.

This clone was counted only a few times. CDR3 nucleotides: TGTGCCAGCAGCCCCGGTGTTTATAGCAATCAGCCCCAGCATTTT. Its protein is CASSPGVYSNQPQHF. This chain joins TRBV7-8 and TRBJ1-5, with D hard to call. This CDR3 contains 15 residues. Germline CDR1 and CDR2: SGHVS and FQNEAQ. V was trimmed by 5 bases and J by 0 bases, leaving 11 bases between them.

The genes are TRBV15 and TRBJ1-1, with D possibly TRBD1 on 5 matching bases. V shed 0 bases and J shed 3 bases, with 17 bases lying between them. There are 17 residues in the CDR3. CDR1 and CDR2 from the germline V gene are LNHNV and YYDKDF (reference sequence). CDR3 sequence reads: CATSRDGPVSGDTEAFF. The DNA of the CDR3 is TGTGCCACCAGCAGAGATGGTCCGGTGTCGGGGGACACTGAAGCTTTCTTT.